This T cell receptor (beta chain) was captured in a study of identical twins. The study, taken as a whole, reports: Memory repertoires showed no such pattern, whereas abundant cord blood beta clonotypes carried fewer insertions. Not following the same donors, the study drew its conclusions from cross-sectional statistical analysis.

CDR1 SGHRS and CDR2 YFSETQ come from the germline V gene. The CDR3 is 16 amino acids. The ends were cut back, 4 bases at V and 0 bases at J, with 13 bases in the middle. As for this clonotype: Its cognate antigen is unknown.

Unique molecular identifiers were present on the cDNA, which also gained a universal primer site by template switching. MiXCR, applied by TCRdb to the 5' RACE reads, yields one record per CDR3 protein. The table has about 1.7 million distinct CDR3 sequences, about 32% seen once. The sequence came from a newborn girl in good health. This rearrangement joins TRBV5-1 to TRBJ2-2, with D tentatively TRBD2 (5 bases). The sequencing sample was made of cord blood. CDR3: CASSPPDWTNTGELFF. The CDR3 nucleotides read TGCGCCAGCAGCCCCCCGGACTGGACGAACACCGGGGAGCTGTTTTTT.